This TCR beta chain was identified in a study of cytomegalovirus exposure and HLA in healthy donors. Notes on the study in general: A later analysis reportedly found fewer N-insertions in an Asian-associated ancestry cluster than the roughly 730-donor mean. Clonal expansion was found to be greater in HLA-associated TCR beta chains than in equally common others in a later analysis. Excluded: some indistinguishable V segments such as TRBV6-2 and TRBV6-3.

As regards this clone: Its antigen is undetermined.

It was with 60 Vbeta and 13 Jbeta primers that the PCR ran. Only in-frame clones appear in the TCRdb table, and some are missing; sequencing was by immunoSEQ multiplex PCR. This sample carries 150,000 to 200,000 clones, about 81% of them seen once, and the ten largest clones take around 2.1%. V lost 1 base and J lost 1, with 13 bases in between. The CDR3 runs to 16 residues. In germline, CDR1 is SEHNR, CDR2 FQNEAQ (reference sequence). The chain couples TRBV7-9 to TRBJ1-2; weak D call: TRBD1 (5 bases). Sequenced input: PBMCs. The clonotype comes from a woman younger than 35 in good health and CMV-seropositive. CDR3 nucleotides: TGTGCCAGCAGCTTAGATGCCGGGACTGTTAACTATGGCTACACCTTC. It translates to CASSLDAGTVNYGYTF.